This T cell receptor (beta chain) was sequenced during a study of OX40 agonist ivuxolimab in advanced cancers. Study-level background: The costimulatory receptor OX40 (CD134) was targeted by ivuxolimab, a fully human IgG2 agonistic monoclonal antibody. Intravenous ivuxolimab was administered to patients every 2 weeks at six dose levels: 0.01, 0.1, 0.3, 1.5, 3 and 10 mg/kg. Of the roughly 52 dose-escalation patients, hepatocellular carcinoma was present in some 19, melanoma in approximately 15, renal cell carcinoma in 9 and head and neck cancer in 9. In the dose-escalation cohort, 82.7% of patients were male, and the mean age was roughly 60 years, with a range of about 23 to 90. Patients were allowed to have had prior anti-PD-1, anti-PD-L1 or anti-CTLA-4 therapy, and approximately 40% of the dose-escalation patients had been treated with checkpoint inhibitors. Three dose-escalation patients achieved partial responses, one with hepatocellular carcinoma and two with cutaneous melanoma. The point of sequencing TCRbeta in the periphery was to test whether ivuxolimab changed TCR sequence diversity and drove clonal T-cell expansion. The paper covers the monotherapy dose-escalation part of the phase I ivuxolimab trial, which included N ≈ 52 patients.

The trial excluded patients who had a history of autoimmune disease or were on systemic immunosuppression. Peripheral blood for TCR sequencing was drawn from every dose cohort at baseline, at cycle 4 day 1 and at cycle 7 day 1. Samples came from an open-label, multicenter, first-in-human phase I dose-escalation trial of ivuxolimab. Adults with locally advanced or metastatic head and neck squamous cell, hepatocellular, melanoma or renal cell carcinoma were enrolled in the trial. Before TCR sequencing, CD4+ T cells and CD8+ T cells were sorted from peripheral blood as separate populations. Genomic DNA was isolated from the sorted cells so that the TCRbeta CDR3 region could be sequenced. The immunoSEQ Assay was used for sequencing of TCRbeta CDR3 regions. TCRdb stores this immuneACCESS table with in-frame sequences only. Part of the clones is absent; in the studies checked, under half of the shortfall reflects unresolved V genes, and no reason is known for the rest. The sample has more than 50,000 clones on record, 84% of them singletons. The ten largest clones capture roughly 30% of the sample.

On this clone itself: Its antigen is unknown. No per-base quality is available; no much larger clone lies one base away.

Study-level results and caveats: After ivuxolimab, more expanded clones were found on average in CD8+ T cells than in CD4+ T cells. Low levels of normalized T-cell clonal expansion were also seen in some patients who did not respond. The antigen specificity of the peripheral T cells that underwent clonal expansion was not determined. At doses of 0.1 to 3.0 mg/kg, clonal expansion of both CD4+ and CD8+ T cells in blood was seen between baseline and week 6. Partial responders in the 0.1-3.0 mg/kg groups had among the lowest normalized peripheral clonal expansion, especially among CD8+ T cells.

Based on the germline V gene (reference sequence), the CDR1 and CDR2 sequences are MNHNY and SVGAGI. From the cysteine through the phenylalanine, the CDR3 covers 15 amino acids. The CDR3 DNA has 45 bases and is translated from base 1. Relative to germline, V is missing 2 bases and J is missing 10 bases, with 8 bases of the junction outside any gene match. The receptor was derived from an adult with an advanced solid tumor such as melanoma, head and neck, liver or kidney cancer. The chain links TRBV6-6 with TRBJ1-6, with 7 bases aligning to TRBD1. Material: CD4+ or CD8+ T cells sorted from blood, obtained in a trial of the OX40 agonist ivuxolimab. The nucleotide sequence reads as follows: TGTGCCAGCAGTTACCTGACAGGGTCTCGGTCACCCCTCCACTTT. Its coded protein is CASSYLTGSRSPLHF.